This TCR beta chain was identified in a study of T cells after yellow fever vaccination. Germline CDR1 and CDR2: SEHNR and FQNEAQ (reference sequence). The length of the CDR3 is 14 residues. Trimming cost V 4 bases and J 3 bases, with 12 bases left between them. TCRdb re-derived calls from the 5' RACE reads in MiXCR, one entry per CDR3 protein. The data hold approximately 450,000 distinct CDR3 sequences, with 15% to 20% observed a single time. This TCR came from a man aged 18 to 35 who received the YFV17D yellow fever vaccine. This material consisted of PBMCs, taken before the yellow fever booster vaccination. The rearrangement links TRBV7-9 to TRBJ2-5, with a tentative D call TRBD2 (5 bases). DNA for the CDR3: TGTGCCAGCAGCTCCCCCCCGGGGAAAGAGACCCAGTACTTC. Its protein product is CASSSPPGKETQYF.